This TCR beta chain was obtained from a study of CD8 T cells in Susac syndrome (dated by TCRdb to the late 2010s). With regard to the full study: Among the sequenced Susac syndrome patients, five or six had clinically active disease and eight or nine were in clinical remission. At blood withdrawal, Susac syndrome patients were therapy-naive, treated with corticosteroids (with IVIg additionally given to some), or treated with IVIg alone. The study used repertoire sequencing to test whether antigen drove CD8+ T cell activation and differentiation in Susac syndrome. The study compared CD8+ T cell repertoire clonality among roughly 12 healthy donors, roughly 14 Susac syndrome patients and fewer than 19 multiple sclerosis patients. Results the study describes overall, beyond this receptor: The number of individuals in the TCR sequencing and HLA analysis was acknowledged as relatively small. Susac syndrome CD8+ repertoires showed clonal expansion, highest in CD8+ TEMRA cells and greater in clinically active than remitting patients. Roughly 15 and five Susac-specific public clones were found in the total CD8+ and CD8+ TEMRA repertoires, respectively.

Via the germline V gene (reference sequence), CDR1 is SEHNR and CDR2 FQNEAQ. Taken from cysteine to phenylalanine, the CDR3 has 15 residues. Of all the DNA, just the CDR3 is kept, 45 bases in frame from base 1. The germline ends are 12 bases apart after V is trimmed by 1 base and J by 3 bases. Peripheral blood CD8+ and CD4+ T cells from healthy donors, Susac syndrome patients and multiple sclerosis patients were profiled by high-throughput TCR beta sequencing. The Susac syndrome patients fulfilled recently defined diagnostic criteria for definite or probable disease. Bulk CD8+ and CD4+ T cells were purified by magnetic negative isolation, while CD8+ TEMRA cells were enriched using FACS. Blood was collected in EDTA tubes and processed within 24 hours, with PBMCs isolated through density gradient centrifugation. PBMCs intended for TCR sequencing were cryopreserved in liquid nitrogen and were subsequently thawed in a 37 degrees C water bath. The sorted or isolated CD4+, CD8+ and CD8+ TEMRA cells reached a purity of at least 90%.

RNA was extracted using the RNeasy kit, and roughly 0.5 to 1 ug of the RNA was reverse transcribed with random hexamers. TCR beta CDR3 regions were amplified with the immunoSEQ multiplex PCR assay covering 54 Vbeta and 13 Jbeta segments. PCR amplification bias was corrected by using a synthetic template baseline for primer optimization and computational correction. The study's processing was this. Reads were annotated to V, D and J genes per IMGT and analyzed with immunoSEQ Analyzer, keeping only productive sequences. Clonality was computed as one minus Shannon entropy normalized by log2 of the number of productive unique sequences. For each patient and control, public and private clones were evaluated within the 100 most prevalent clones. A clone was defined as Susac-specific if it was absent from the healthy and MS cohorts, from 1052 published viral clones and from other ImmuneACCESS disease sequences. Using fastp at Q25 and MiXCR, TCRdb reprocessed the public reads and kept productive beta chains. Under each unique CDR3 protein, matching rows form one entry showing the most common genes and DNA. The V and J calls and clone size are TCRdb's, not the authors'. This sample is represented by 100,000 or so distinct CDR3 sequences; 95% of them were singletons. The ten biggest clones cover 0.3% of the sample.

Notes on this clonotype: Its antigen is unknown. The input lacks base qualities; no much larger clone sits a single base away.

The sequence links TRBV7-9 to TRBJ1-2; the D segment could be TRBD1, given 6 matching bases. The clonotype was recovered from a human donor with Susac syndrome. The sample taken for sequencing was CD8+ T cells from PBMCs. The DNA is TGTGCCAGCAGCTTAGACAACTCAGGGGACTATGGCTACACCTTC. Its protein product is CASSLDNSGDYGYTF.